What follows are 8 T cell receptor beta chains derived from one specimen sequenced in a study of response to subunit inactivated influenza vaccine. TCRdb reprocessed the RT-PCR reads with MiXCR, giving one entry per CDR3 protein. Seen here are 700,000 to 900,000 distinct CDR3 sequences, roughly 20% observed once, and the top ten hold about 9.4%. Sequencing was performed on PBMCs from blood, taken roughly 5 days after vaccination. The receptors come from a man aged 45-65 years who received an inactivated influenza vaccine.

In nucleotides, the CDR3 is TGTGCCAGCAGTATAACAGGGACCCAGCCCCAGCATTTT. It codes for CASSITGTQPQHF. The chain recombines TRBV12-3 or TRBV12-4 with TRBJ1-5; D is possibly TRBD1 (6 bases). Deletions cut 5 bases from V and 7 bases from J, with 12 bases between. The CDR3 covers 13 residues.

The rearrangement links TRBV15 to TRBJ2-3; 8 bases align to TRBD2. The ends lost 0 bases at V and 7 bases at J; junction bases unmatched: 3. This CDR3 contains 14 residues. Germline V gene data show CDR1 as LNHNV and CDR2 as YYDKDF (reference sequence). The CDR3 region is CATSRDVAGNTQYF. CDR3 in DNA: TGTGCCACCAGCAGAGACGTAGCGGGGAATACGCAGTATTTT.

The gene calls are TRBV20-1 and TRBJ1-5; 9 bases line up with TRBD1. V shed 7 bases, J shed 8 bases, and the junction held 6 bases outside the gene matches. There are 12 residues in the CDR3. Germline V gene data show CDR1 as DFQATT and CDR2 as SNEGSKA (reference sequence). The CDR3, as DNA: TGCAGTGTTACGGGACAGGGAAAGCCCCAGCATTTT. Its translation is CSVTGQGKPQHF.

V usage is TRBV7-9 and J usage is TRBJ2-5; D assignment may be TRBD1 or TRBD2 (5 bases each). The CDR3 has 17 residues. The germline V and J ends were trimmed by 4 bases and 1 base, with 19 bases remaining between them. The V gene's germline CDR1 is SEHNR and CDR2 FQNEAQ (reference sequence). CDR3 sequence reads: CASSSSRDEPVQETQYF. The CDR3 nucleotides read TGTGCCAGCAGCTCTAGCAGGGACGAACCTGTCCAAGAGACCCAGTACTTC.

The V call is TRBV7-3, the J call TRBJ2-7; a weak D match, TRBD2 (6 bases). CDR3 length: 12 amino acids. With 5 bases removed from V and 7 bases from J, the gap between germline ends came to 12 bases. CDR1 SGHTA and CDR2 FQGTGA come from the germline V gene. The chain's CDR3 is CASSPGGLEQYF. The CDR3 coding sequence is TGTGCCAGCAGCCCCGGCGGACTAGAGCAGTACTTC.

The chain joins TRBV5-1 to TRBJ2-1, with 8 bases aligning to TRBD1. The germline CDR1 and CDR2 sequences are SGHRS and YFSETQ. The CDR3 sequence is 16 residues long. V shed 4 bases and J 5 bases; nucleotides not matched to a gene: 11. The CDR3 coding sequence is TGCGCCAGCAGCGCGGCCGACAGGGGCCCTCACAATGAGCAGTTCTTC. Protein product: CASSAADRGPHNEQFF.

This clonotype has a handful of counts. The chain is built from TRBV20-1 and TRBJ2-5; the match to TRBD2 covers 11 bases. CDR1 is DFQATT and CDR2 is SNEGSKA in the germline V gene (reference sequence). The CDR3 is 14 residues long. Germline trimming cut 3 bases from V and 4 bases from J; bases unmatched to any gene: 4. CDR3 sequence reads: CSASILAGGETQYF. CDR3 nucleotide sequence: TGCAGTGCTAGTATTCTAGCGGGAGGAGAGACCCAGTACTTC.

Comment on this clonotype: A much larger clone differs by one base, so this may be a read error. V and J are TRBV5-1 and TRBJ2-7, with a tentative D call TRBD2 (6 bases). The CDR3 spans 15 residues. Trimming took off 4 bases at V and 6 bases at J, with 20 bases between the two ends. CDR1 SGHRS and CDR2 YFSETQ come from the germline V gene. The CDR3 sequence: CASSLQTSRLCEQYF. Written as DNA, the CDR3 is TGCGCCAGCAGCCTACAGACTAGTAGGCTCTGCGAGCAGTACTTC.